Listed here is a single T cell receptor beta chain. The target antigen is unknown. The source of the sample is a study of T cell responses to AZD1222 COVID-19 vaccine. At the level of the study: Samples with a second dose at about 4 or about 12 weeks were pooled together. Study results and limitations: Most donors were white British, females outnumbered males, and clonal diversity was possibly underestimated. Breadth and depth of Spike-specific TCRs rose after two AZD1222 doses.

Generated by immunoSEQ multiplex PCR, the TCRdb table keeps only in-frame clones and is missing some. The top ten clones hold 1.5% to 1.8% of a sample with 100,000 to 150,000 clones, roughly 90% of them seen once. The CDR3 consists of 18 residues. Germline CDR1 is SGDLS and CDR2 is YYNGEE. J was trimmed by 6 bases and V by 0 bases; bases with no gene match: 13. The chain employs TRBV9 and TRBJ2-2, with 8 bases aligning to TRBD1. This TCR derives from an adult in good health. This material consisted of peripheral blood, taken on day 0 of AZD1222 vaccination. The CDR3: CASSVALLGQGVAGELFF. CDR3 nucleotide sequence: TGTGCCAGCAGCGTAGCCCTGCTCGGACAGGGAGTGGCCGGGGAGCTGTTTTTT.